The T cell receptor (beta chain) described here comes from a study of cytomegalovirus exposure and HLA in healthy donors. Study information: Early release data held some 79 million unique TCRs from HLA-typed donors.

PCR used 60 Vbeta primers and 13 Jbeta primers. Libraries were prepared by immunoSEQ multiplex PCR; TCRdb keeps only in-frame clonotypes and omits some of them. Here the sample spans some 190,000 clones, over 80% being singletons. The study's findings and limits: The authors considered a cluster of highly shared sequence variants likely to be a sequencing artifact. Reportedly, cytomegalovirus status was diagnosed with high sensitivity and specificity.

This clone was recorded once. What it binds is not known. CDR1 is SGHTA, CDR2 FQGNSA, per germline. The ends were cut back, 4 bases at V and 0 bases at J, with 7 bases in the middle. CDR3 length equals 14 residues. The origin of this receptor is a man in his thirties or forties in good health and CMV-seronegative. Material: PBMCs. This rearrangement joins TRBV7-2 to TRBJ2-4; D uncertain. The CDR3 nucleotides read TGTGCCAGCAGCTCCCGTTTAGCCAAAAACATTCAGTACTTC. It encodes CASSSRLAKNIQYF.